This entry is about one TCR beta chain. Its recognized antigen is unknown. The sample holds no much larger clone one base away, and base qualities are not on file. The data derive from a study of blood T cell repertoires in COVID-19 (dated by TCRdb to about 2020). Study-level background: Samples covering the acute and convalescent phases of COVID-19 were provided by collaborators in the United States, Italy and Spain. The material from the prospective study consisted of cDNA or gDNA derived from T cells, B-cell-depleted T cells, or PBMCs. Deeply sampled blood TCRbeta repertoires from subjects exposed to, actively infected with, or recovered from COVID-19 were included in the dataset. The repertoires were made available in a free public database intended to serve as a resource for research on the immune response to SARS-CoV-2. Samples came from the ongoing ImmuneRACE study (first 160 participants) plus 1,254 subjects from 6 global collaborators. Sample metadata almost always included a de-identified subject ID, COVID-19 status, age in years and sex. HLA class I and class II types, where available, came from metadata supplied by the sample provider rather than from assay-based typing. Paper-wide results and their limitations: The quantity of clinical and demographic metadata differed by source and by participant and was supplied without curation.

CDR1 MNHEY and CDR2 SVGEGT were looked up in the germline V gene. The V end gives up 6 bases and the J end 3 bases, leaving 3 bases in the junction not matched to a gene. Spanning cysteine to phenylalanine, the CDR3 consists of 13 amino acids. The kept DNA is CDR3 alone, 39 bases in frame from the first base. The immunoSEQ Assay, a bias-controlled multiplex PCR, was used to amplify TCRbeta CDR3 regions from genomic DNA. In the source study's methods: The number of nucleated cells in each sample was estimated by amplification of reference gene primers within the assay. To quantify the absolute abundance of each unique TCRbeta CDR3 rearrangement, sequence reads were collapsed and filtered. Productive Simpson clonality was computed per sample as the square root of Simpson's diversity index over productive rearrangements. TCRdb provides this immuneACCESS table in a form limited to in-frame rearrangements. Some clones are lacking; in checked studies, under half of them reflect an unresolved V gene, and why the rest are absent is not known. The V and J calls and clone size are taken from that table; D and trimming were inferred from the DNA. This sample gives 210,000 or so clones in total; under 85% of them show up just once. Clones ranked in the top ten supply roughly 7.8% of the sample.

One collaborating source in Seattle enrolled patients while the patients were actively infected and followed the patients over time throughout the course of disease. Whole blood was collected in K2EDTA tubes by collaborating institutions according to the institutions' own protocols. Collaborator samples were shipped for TCRbeta analysis as frozen whole blood, isolated PBMCs, or DNA extracted from either sample type. This TCR came from a woman older than 75 with COVID-19, enrolled during active disease. The sequence is built from TRBV6-2 or TRBV6-3 and TRBJ2-5; TRBD2 aligns with 8 central bases. Sequencing was carried out using peripheral blood. The CDR3 has the sequence CASSKLAEETQYF. The base sequence is TGTGCCAGCAGCAAACTAGCGGAAGAGACCCAGTACTTC.